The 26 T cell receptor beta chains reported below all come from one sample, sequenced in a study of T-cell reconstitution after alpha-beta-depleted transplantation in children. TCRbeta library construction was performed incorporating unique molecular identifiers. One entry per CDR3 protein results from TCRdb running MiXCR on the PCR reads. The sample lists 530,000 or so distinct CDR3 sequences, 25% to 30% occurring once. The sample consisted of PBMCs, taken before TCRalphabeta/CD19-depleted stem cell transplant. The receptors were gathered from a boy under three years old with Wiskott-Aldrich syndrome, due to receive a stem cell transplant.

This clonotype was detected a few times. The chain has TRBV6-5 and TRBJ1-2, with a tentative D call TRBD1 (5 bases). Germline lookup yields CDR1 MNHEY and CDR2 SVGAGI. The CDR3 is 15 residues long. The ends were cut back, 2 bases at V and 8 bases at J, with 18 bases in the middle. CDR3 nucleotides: TGTGCCAGCAGTTACGGGGCAGGCCGGGTGGGGGGCTACACCTTC. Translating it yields CASSYGAGRVGGYTF.

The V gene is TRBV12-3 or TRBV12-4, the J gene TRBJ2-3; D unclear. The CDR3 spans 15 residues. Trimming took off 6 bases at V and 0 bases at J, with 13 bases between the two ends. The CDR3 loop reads CASSNSVGSTDTQYF. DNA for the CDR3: TGTGCCAGCAGCAACTCCGTTGGAAGCACAGATACGCAGTATTTT.

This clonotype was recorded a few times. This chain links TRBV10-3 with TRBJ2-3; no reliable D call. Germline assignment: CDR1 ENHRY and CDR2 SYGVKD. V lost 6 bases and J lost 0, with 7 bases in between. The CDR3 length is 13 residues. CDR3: CAIRASSTDTQYF. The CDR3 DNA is TGTGCCATCAGAGCGAGTAGCACAGATACGCAGTATTTT.

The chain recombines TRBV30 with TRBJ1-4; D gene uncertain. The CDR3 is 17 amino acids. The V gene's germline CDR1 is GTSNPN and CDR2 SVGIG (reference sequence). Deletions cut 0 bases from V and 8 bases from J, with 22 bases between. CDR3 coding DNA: TGTGCCTGGAGTGTAGGGTTGAACGGGGTATTTGGGGAAAAACTGTTTTTT. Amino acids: CAWSVGLNGVFGEKLFF.

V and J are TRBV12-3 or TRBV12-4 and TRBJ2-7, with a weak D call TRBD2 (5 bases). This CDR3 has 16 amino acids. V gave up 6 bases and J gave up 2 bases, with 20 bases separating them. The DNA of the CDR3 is TGTGCCAGCAGCCCACTAGTAGGAACTAAGACCTACGAGCAGTACTTC. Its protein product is CASSPLVGTKTYEQYF.

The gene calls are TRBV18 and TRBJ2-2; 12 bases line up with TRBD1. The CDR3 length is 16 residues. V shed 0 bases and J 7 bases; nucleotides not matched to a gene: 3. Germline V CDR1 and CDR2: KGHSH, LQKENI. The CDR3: CASSPPGTGGDGELFF. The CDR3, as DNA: TGTGCCAGCTCACCACCTGGGACAGGGGGCGACGGGGAGCTGTTTTTT. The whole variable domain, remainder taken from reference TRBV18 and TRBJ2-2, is NAGVMQNPRHLVRRRGQEARLRCSPMKGHSHVYWYRQLPEEGLKFMVYLQKENIIDESGMPKERFSAEFPKEGPSILRIQQVVRGDSAAYFCASSPPGTGGDGELFFGEGSRLTVL.

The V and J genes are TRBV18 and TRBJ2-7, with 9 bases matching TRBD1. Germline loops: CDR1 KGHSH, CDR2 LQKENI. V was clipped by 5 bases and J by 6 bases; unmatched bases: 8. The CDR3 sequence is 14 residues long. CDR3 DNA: TGTGCCAGCTCATCGAGGACAGGGGACGGCGAGCAGTACTTC. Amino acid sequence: CASSSRTGDGEQYF.

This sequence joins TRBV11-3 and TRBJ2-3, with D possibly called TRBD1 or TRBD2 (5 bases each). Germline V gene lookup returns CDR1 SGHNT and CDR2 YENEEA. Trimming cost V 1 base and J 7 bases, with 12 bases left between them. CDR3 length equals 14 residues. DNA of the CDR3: TGTGCCAGCAGCTTAGCGGGACGAGGGTATACGCAGTATTTT. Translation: CASSLAGRGYTQYF.

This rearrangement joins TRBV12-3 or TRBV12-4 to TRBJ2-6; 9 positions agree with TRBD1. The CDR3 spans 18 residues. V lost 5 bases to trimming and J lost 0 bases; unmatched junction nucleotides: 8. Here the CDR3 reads CASSPGDRALSGANVLTF. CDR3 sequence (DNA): TGTGCCAGCAGTCCTGGGGACAGGGCCCTCTCTGGGGCCAACGTCCTGACTTTC.

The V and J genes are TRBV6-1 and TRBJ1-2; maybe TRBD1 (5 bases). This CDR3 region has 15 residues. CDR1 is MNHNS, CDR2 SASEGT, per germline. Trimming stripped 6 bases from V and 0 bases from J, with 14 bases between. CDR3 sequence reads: CASRPGRGSNYGYTF. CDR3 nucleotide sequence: TGTGCCAGCAGACCCGGGCGGGGCTCTAACTATGGCTACACCTTC.

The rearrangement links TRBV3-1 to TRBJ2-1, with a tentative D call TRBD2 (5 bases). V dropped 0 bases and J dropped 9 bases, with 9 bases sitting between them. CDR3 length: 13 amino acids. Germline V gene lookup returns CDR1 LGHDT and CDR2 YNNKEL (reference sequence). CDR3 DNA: TGTGCCAGCAGCCAAGAGCCGGCGGGTGAGCAGTTCTTC. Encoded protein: CASSQEPAGEQFF.

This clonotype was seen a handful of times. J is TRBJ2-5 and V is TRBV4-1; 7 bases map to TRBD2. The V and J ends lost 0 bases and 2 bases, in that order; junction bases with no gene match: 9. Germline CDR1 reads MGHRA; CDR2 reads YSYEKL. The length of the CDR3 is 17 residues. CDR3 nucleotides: TGCGCCAGCAGCCAAGATTACGTCGGCGGGAGACAAGAGACCCAGTACTTC. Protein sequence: CASSQDYVGGRQETQYF.

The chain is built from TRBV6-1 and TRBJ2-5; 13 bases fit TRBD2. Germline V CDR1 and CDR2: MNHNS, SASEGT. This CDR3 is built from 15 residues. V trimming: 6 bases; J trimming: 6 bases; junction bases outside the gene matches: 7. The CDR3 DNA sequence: TGTGCCAGCAGACAACTAGCGGGAGGGCCCAAGACCCAGTACTTC. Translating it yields CASRQLAGGPKTQYF.

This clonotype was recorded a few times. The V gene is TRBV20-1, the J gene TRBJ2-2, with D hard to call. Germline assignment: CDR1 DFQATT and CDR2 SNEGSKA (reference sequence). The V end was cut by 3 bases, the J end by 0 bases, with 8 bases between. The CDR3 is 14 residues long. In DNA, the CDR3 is TGCAGTGCTAGGAGATACGCGAACACCGGGGAGCTGTTTTTT. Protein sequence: CSARRYANTGELFF.

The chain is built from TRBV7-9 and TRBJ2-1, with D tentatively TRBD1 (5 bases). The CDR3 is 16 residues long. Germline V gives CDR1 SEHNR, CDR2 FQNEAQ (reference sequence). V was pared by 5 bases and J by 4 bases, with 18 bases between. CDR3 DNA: TGTGCCAGCAGCCTAATGACAGAGACGCCATACAATGAGCAGTTCTTC. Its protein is CASSLMTETPYNEQFF.

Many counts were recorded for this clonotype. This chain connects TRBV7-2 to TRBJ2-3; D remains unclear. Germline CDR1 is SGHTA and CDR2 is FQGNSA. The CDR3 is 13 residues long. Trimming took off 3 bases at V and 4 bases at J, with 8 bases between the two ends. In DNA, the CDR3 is TGTGCCAGCAGCTTCCACAGACCAGATACGCAGTATTTT. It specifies CASSFHRPDTQYF.

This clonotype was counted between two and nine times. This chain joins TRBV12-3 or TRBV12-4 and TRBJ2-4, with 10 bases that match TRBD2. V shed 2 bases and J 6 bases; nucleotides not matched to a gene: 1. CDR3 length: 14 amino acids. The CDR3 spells CASSLPSGGNIQYF. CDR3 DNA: TGTGCCAGCAGTTTACCTAGCGGGGGAAACATTCAGTACTTC.

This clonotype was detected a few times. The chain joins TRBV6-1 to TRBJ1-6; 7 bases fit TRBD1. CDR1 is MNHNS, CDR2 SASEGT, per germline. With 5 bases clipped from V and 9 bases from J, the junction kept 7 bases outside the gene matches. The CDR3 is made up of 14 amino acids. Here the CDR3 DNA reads TGTGCCAGCAGTACCGGGACAGCGACTTCACCCCTCCACTTT. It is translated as CASSTGTATSPLHF.

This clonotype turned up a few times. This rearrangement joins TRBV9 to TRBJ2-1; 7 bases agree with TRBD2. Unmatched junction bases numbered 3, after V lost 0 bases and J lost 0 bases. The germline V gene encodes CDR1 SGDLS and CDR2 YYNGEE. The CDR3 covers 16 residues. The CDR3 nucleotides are TGTGCCAGCAGCGTAGCGGCGGGAGTCTCCTACAATGAGCAGTTCTTC. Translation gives CASSVAAGVSYNEQFF.

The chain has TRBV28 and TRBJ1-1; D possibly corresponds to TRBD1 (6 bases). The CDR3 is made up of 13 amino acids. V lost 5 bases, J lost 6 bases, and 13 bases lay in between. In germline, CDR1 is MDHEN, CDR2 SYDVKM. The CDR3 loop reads CASSPPGGPEAFF. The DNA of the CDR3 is TGTGCCAGCAGTCCCCCCGGGGGCCCTGAAGCTTTCTTT.

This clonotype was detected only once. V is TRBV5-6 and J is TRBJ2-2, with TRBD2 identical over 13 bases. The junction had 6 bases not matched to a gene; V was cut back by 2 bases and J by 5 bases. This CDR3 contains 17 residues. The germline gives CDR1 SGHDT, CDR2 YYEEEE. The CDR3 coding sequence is TGTGCCAGCAGCTTCCGGACTAGCGGGAGACGTACCGGGGAGCTGTTTTTT. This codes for CASSFRTSGRRTGELFF.

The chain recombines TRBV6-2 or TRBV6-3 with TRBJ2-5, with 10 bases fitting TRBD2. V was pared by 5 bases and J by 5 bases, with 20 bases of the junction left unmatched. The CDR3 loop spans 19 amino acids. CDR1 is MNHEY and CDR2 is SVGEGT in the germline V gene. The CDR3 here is CASSTGFPGLADNRETQYF. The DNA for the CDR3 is TGTGCCAGCAGTACGGGATTCCCTGGACTAGCGGACAATCGGGAGACCCAGTACTTC.

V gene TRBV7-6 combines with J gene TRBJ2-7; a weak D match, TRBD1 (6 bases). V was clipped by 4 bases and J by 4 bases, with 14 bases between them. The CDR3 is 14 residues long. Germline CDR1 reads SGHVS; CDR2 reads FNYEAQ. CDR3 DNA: TGTGCCAGCAGCTCCCAGGGGTTTGGGTACGAGCAGTACTTC. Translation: CASSSQGFGYEQYF.

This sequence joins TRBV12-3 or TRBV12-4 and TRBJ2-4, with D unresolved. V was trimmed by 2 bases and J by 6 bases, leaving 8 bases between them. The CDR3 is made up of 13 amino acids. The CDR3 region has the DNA TGTGCCAGCAGTTTACGGACCAGAAACATTCAGTACTTC. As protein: CASSLRTRNIQYF.

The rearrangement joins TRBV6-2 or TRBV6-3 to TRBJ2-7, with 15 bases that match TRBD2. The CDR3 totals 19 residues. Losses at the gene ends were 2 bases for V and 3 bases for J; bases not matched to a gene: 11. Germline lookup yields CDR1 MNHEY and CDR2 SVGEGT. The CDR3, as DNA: TGTGCCAGCAGTTACCCAGGGACTAGCGGGAGGACCCTCCGCTACGAGCAGTACTTC. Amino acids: CASSYPGTSGRTLRYEQYF.

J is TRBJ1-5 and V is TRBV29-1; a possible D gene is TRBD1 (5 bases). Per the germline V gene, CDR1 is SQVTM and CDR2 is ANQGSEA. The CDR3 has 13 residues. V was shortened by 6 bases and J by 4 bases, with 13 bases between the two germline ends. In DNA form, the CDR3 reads TGCAGCGTAGCGACGGACACAAATCAGCCCCAGCATTTT. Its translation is CSVATDTNQPQHF.